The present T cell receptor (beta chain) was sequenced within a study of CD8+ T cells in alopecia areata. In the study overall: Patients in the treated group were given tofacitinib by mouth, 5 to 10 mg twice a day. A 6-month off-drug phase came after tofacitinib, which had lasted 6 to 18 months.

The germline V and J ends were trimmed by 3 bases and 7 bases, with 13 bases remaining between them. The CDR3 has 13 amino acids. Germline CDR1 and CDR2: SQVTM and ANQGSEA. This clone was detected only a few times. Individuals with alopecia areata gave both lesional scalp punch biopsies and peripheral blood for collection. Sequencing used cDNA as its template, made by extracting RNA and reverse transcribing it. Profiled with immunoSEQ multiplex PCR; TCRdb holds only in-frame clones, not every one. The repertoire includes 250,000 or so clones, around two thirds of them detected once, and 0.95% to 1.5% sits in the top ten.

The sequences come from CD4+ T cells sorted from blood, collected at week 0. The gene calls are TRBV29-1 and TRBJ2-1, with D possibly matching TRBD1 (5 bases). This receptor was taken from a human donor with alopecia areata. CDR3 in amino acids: CSVDWMGQNEQFF. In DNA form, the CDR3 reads TGCAGCGTTGATTGGATGGGGCAAAATGAGCAGTTCTTC.